These 8 T cell receptor beta chains were all obtained from the same sample, sequenced in a study of molecular identifiers for immune sequencing clone quantification. TCRdb re-called the PCR reads through MiXCR, storing one row per CDR3 protein. The sample includes roughly 300,000 distinct CDR3 sequences, roughly 23% of them seen just once. What was sequenced was naive CD8+ T cells from blood, with Jurkat cell RNA spiked in. Subset of the sample: FACS-sorted CD8+CD4-CCR7+CD45RA+ naive T cells. The receptors stem from a human donor in good health. Some libraries in this study had Jurkat cell RNA spiked in.

The J gene is TRBJ2-2, the V gene TRBV7-9, with 7 bases lining up with TRBD2. V was pared by 2 bases and J by 4 bases, with 10 bases of the junction left unmatched. CDR1 is SEHNR and CDR2 is FQNEAQ in the germline V gene (reference sequence). The CDR3 extends over 17 amino acids. The CDR3 is CASSLYGAGFSTGELFF. The CDR3 region has the DNA TGTGCCAGCAGCTTATATGGAGCGGGATTTAGCACCGGGGAGCTGTTTTTT. The variable domain in full, completed from reference TRBV7-9 and TRBJ2-2, reads DTGVSQNPRHKITKRGQNVTFRCDPISEHNRLYWYRQTLGQGPEFLTYFQNEAQLEKSRLLSDRFSAERPKGSFSTLEIQRTEQGDSAMYLCASSLYGAGFSTGELFFGEGSRLTVL.

Notes on this clonotype: Possible read error: a much larger clone is one base away. This sequence joins TRBV29-1 and TRBJ2-7; the D is unclear. The CDR3 length is 12 residues. Germline-derived CDR1 and CDR2 are SQVTM and ANQGSEA. CDR3: CSVTESMYEQCF. CDR3 bases: TGCAGCGTTACCGAAAGTATGTACGAGCAGTGCTTC.

This clonotype has a handful of counts. The J gene is TRBJ2-5, the V gene TRBV27; D might be TRBD2 (6 bases). Trimming removed 6 bases from V and 5 bases from J, with 19 bases in between. CDR3 size: 15 residues. CDR1 is MNHEY and CDR2 is SMNVEV in the germline V gene (reference sequence). Written as DNA, the CDR3 is TGTGCCAGCAGCCCCATGGAGGGCGTCGTGGAGACCCAGTACTTC. Residues: CASSPMEGVVETQYF.

This clonotype occurred many times. The J gene is TRBJ2-3, the V gene TRBV5-5, with D perhaps assigned TRBD1 or TRBD2 (7 bases each). V was cut by 4 bases and J by 2 bases, with 14 bases left in between. CDR1 is SGHKS, CDR2 YYEKEE, per germline (reference sequence). The CDR3 has 15 amino acids. CDR3 bases: TGTGCCAGCAGCCCCCAGGGGGGGTTCACAGATACGCAGTATTTT. It codes for CASSPQGGFTDTQYF.

In its sample, this clonotype was seen many times. This chain links TRBV28 with TRBJ2-7; TRBD2 is a possible D gene (5 bases). V lost 6 bases and J lost 3, with 21 bases in between. CDR1 is MDHEN, CDR2 SYDVKM, per germline. This CDR3 comprises 16 residues. In DNA, the CDR3 is TGTGCCAGCAGGTCCGGGGATGAAGACCACTACTACGAGCAGTACTTC. This encodes CASRSGDEDHYYEQYF.

The genes are TRBV4-3 and TRBJ2-1; D remains unclear. CDR1 is LGHNA, CDR2 YSLEER, per germline. This CDR3 spans 18 amino acids. Trimming took off 4 bases at V and 2 bases at J, with 21 bases between the two ends. The CDR3: CASSPEEELKKPYNEQFF. CDR3 coding DNA: TGCGCCAGCAGCCCCGAAGAGGAACTCAAAAAACCCTACAATGAGCAGTTCTTC.

About this clonotype: This may come from a read error, since a much larger clone is one base off. Likely a read error: the CDR3 ends without its conserved phenylalanine or tryptophan. The chain recombines TRBV4-2 with TRBJ1-5; TRBD1 agrees at 7 bases. Germline trimming cut 5 bases from V and 5 bases from J; bases unmatched to any gene: 3. This CDR3 comprises 13 residues. CDR1 is LGHNA and CDR2 is YNFKEQ in the germline V gene. DNA for the CDR3: TGTGCCAGCAGCTCAACAGGGGATCAGCCCCAGCATGTT. It codes for CASSSTGDQPQHV.

The table lists this clonotype with many counts. The V and J genes are TRBV4-1 and TRBJ2-3; 9 bases are a match to TRBD2. The V gene's germline CDR1 is MGHRA and CDR2 YSYEKL. V dropped 3 bases and J dropped 2; count of bases not matched to a gene: 6. The length of the CDR3 is 16 residues. CDR3 loop: CASSHNLAGHTDTQYF. The CDR3 bases are TGCGCCAGCAGCCACAATCTAGCGGGACACACAGATACGCAGTATTTT.